This record covers a single T cell receptor (beta chain). Other DNA sequences from this sample encode an identical CDR3 as well. Libraries were prepared by immunoSEQ multiplex PCR; TCRdb keeps only in-frame clonotypes and omits some of them. This repertoire shows under 200,000 clones, about 81% found once; its top ten account for roughly 1.2%. This entry belongs to a study of cytomegalovirus exposure and HLA in healthy donors. The TCR sequence derives from a woman aged 25 to 39 in good health and CMV-seronegative. What was sequenced was PBMCs.

The CDR3 protein is CASSLVSGANVLTF. CDR3 sequence (DNA): TGTGCCAGCAGCTTGGTCTCCGGGGCCAACGTCCTGACTTTC. This chain links TRBV5-4 with TRBJ2-6; no firm D call. Germline V gives CDR1 SGHNT, CDR2 YYREEE (reference sequence). Trimming cost V 0 bases and J 4 bases, with 5 bases left between them. This CDR3 spans 14 amino acids.